This TCR beta chain was captured in a study of T cell responses to AZD1222 COVID-19 vaccine. Whole-study context: Investigators merged groups given second doses at roughly 4 or roughly 12 weeks.

The table came from immunoSEQ multiplex PCR; TCRdb's copy has only in-frame clones and leaves some out. The top ten hold approximately 30% of the sample, which has approximately 130,000 clones, 70% to 90% seen once. The CDR3 sequence is 14 residues long. The V end lost 2 bases, the J end lost 7 bases, and 9 bases lay between the germline ends. Per the germline V gene, CDR1 is MNHNS and CDR2 is SASEGT. Turning to this clone: The antigen is undetermined.

Study-level points and caveats: Seropositivity was recorded at baseline in only 6 or 7 AZD1222 recipients.

The sequence derives from an adult in good health. The chain has TRBV6-1 and TRBJ1-6; D unclear. The sequenced sample was peripheral blood, obtained on day 0 of AZD1222 vaccination. The CDR3 here is CASSEQANNSPLHF. CDR3 sequence (DNA): TGTGCCAGCAGTGAACAGGCGAACAATTCACCCCTCCACTTT.